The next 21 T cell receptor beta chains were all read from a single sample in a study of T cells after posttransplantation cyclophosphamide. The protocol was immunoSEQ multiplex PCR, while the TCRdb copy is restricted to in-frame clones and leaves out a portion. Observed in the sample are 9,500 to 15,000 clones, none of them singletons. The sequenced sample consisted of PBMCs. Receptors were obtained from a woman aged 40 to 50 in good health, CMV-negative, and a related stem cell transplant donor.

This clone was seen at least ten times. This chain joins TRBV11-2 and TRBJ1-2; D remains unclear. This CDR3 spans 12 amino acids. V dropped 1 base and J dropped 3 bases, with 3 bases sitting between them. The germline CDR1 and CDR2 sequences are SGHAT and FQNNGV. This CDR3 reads CASSLADYGYTF. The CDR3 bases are TGTGCCAGCAGCTTAGCAGACTATGGCTACACCTTC.

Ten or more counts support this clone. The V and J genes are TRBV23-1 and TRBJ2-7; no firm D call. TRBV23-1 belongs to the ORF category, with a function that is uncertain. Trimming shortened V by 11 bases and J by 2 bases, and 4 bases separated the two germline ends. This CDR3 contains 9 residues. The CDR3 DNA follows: TGCGCCGGCCCCTACGAGCAGTACTTC. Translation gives CAGPYEQYF.

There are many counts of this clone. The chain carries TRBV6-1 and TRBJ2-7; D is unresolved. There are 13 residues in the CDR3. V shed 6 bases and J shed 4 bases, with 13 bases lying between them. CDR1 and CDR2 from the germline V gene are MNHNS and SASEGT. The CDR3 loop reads CASRLASQYEQYF. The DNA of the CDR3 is TGTGCCAGCAGGCTCGCTTCCCAGTACGAGCAGTACTTC.

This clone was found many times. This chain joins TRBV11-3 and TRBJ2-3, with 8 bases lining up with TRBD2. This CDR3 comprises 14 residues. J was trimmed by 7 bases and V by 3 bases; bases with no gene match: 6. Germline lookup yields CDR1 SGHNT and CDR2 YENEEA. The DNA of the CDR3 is TGTGCCAGCAGCTTGAACGGGGGGGCAAATACGCAGTATTTT. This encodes CASSLNGGANTQYF.

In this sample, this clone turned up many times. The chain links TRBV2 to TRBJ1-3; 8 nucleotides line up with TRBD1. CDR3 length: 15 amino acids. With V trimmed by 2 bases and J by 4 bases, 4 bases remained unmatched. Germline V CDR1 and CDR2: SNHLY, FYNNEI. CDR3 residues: CASSESRGQGNTIYF. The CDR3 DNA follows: TGTGCCAGCAGTGAATCCAGGGGGCAGGGAAACACCATATATTTT.

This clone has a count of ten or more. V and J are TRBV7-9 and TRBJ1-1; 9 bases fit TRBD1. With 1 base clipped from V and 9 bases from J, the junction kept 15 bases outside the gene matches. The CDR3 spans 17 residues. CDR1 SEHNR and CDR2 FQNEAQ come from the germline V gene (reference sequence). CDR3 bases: TGTGCCAGCAGCTTAGGCCTGAGTTGGACAGGGGACGAAAAAGCTTTCTTT. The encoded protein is CASSLGLSWTGDEKAFF.

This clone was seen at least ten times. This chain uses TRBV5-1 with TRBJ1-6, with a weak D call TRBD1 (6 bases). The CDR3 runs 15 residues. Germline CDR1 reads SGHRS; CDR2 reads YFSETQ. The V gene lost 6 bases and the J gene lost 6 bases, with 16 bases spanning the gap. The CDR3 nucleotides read TGCGCCAGCACCCCTGGACAGACCGTTAATTCACCCCTCCACTTT. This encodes CASTPGQTVNSPLHF. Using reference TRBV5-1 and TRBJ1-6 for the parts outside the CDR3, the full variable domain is KAGVTQTPRYLIKTRGQQVTLSCSPISGHRSVSWYQQTPGQGLQFLFEYFSETQRNKGNFPGRFSGRQFSNSRSEMNVSTLELGDSALYLCASTPGQTVNSPLHFGNGTRLTVT.

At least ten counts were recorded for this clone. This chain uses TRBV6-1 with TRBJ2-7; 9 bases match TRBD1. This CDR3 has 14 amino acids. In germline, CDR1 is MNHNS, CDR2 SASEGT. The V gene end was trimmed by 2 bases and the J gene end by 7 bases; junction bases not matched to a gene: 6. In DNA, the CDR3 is TGTGCCAGCAGTGAATTTACAGGGGGCAGAGAGCAGTACTTC. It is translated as CASSEFTGGREQYF.

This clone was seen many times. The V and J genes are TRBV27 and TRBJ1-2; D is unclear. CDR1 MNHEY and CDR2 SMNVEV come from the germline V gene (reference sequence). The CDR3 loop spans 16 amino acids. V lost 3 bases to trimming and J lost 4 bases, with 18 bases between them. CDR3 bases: TGTGCCAGCAGTTTCCTCACCGGACGCCGGGGCTATGGCTACACCTTC. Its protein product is CASSFLTGRRGYGYTF.

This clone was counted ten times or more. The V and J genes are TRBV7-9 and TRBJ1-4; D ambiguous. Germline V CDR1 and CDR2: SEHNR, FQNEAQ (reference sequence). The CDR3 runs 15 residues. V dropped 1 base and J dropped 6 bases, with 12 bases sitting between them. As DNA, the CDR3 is TGTGCCAGCAGCTTAGGTACCGGTTCCCATGAAAAACTGTTTTTT. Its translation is CASSLGTGSHEKLFF. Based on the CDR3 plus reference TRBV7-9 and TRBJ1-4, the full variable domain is DTGVSQNPRHKITKRGQNVTFRCDPISEHNRLYWYRQTLGQGPEFLTYFQNEAQLEKSRLLSDRFSAERPKGSFSTLEIQRTEQGDSAMYLCASSLGTGSHEKLFFGSGTQLSVL.

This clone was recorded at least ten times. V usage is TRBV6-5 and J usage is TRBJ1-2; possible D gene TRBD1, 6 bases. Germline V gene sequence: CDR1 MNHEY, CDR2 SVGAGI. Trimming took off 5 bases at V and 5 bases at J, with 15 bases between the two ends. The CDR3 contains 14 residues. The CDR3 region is CASSTTGMGYGYTF. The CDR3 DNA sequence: TGTGCCAGCAGTACAACAGGGATGGGGTATGGCTACACCTTC.

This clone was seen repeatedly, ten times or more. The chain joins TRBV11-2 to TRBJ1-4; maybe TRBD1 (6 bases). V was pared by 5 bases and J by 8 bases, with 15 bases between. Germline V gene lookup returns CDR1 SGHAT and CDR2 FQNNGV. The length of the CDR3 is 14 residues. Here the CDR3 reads CASSPQGFMEKLFF. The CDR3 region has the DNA TGTGCCAGCAGCCCTCAGGGGTTCATGGAAAAACTGTTTTTT.

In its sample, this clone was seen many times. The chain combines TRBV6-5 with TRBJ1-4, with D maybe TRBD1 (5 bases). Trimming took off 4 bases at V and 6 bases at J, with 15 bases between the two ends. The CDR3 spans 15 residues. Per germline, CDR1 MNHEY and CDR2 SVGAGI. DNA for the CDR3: TGTGCCAGCAGTTCTGGGGTCGGGGGAGATGAAAAACTGTTTTTT. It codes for CASSSGVGGDEKLFF.

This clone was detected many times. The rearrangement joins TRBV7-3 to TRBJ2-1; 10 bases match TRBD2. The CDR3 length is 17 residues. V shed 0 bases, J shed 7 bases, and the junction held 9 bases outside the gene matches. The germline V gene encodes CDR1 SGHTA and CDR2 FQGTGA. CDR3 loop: CASSLTPLAGVLNEQFF. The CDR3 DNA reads TGTGCCAGCAGCTTAACACCGCTAGCGGGGGTTTTGAATGAGCAGTTCTTC.

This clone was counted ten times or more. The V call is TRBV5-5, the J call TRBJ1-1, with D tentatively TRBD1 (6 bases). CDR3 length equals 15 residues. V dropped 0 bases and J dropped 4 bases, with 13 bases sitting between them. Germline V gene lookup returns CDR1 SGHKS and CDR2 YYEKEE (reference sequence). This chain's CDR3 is CASSLEGTTGTEAFF. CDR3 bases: TGTGCCAGCAGCTTGGAAGGGACAACCGGCACTGAAGCTTTCTTT. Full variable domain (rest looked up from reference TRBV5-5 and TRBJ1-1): DAGVTQSPTHLIKTRGQQVTLRCSPISGHKSVSWYQQVLGQGPQFIFQYYEKEERGRGNFPDRFSARQFPNYSSELNVNALLLGDSALYLCASSLEGTTGTEAFFGQGTRLTVV.

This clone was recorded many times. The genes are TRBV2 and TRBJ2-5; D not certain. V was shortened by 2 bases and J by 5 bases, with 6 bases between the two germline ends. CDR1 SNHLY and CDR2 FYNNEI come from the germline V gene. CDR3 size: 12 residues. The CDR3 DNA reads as TGTGCCAGCAGTGAACAGGTGGAGACCCAGTACTTC. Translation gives CASSEQVETQYF.

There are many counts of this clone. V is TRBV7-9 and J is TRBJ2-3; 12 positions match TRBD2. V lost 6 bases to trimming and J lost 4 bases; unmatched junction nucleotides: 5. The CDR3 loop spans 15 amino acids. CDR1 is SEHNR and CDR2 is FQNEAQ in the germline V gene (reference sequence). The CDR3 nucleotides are TGTGCCAGCAGACGACTAGCGGGAGCCCCAGATACGCAGTATTTT. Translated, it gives CASRRLAGAPDTQYF.

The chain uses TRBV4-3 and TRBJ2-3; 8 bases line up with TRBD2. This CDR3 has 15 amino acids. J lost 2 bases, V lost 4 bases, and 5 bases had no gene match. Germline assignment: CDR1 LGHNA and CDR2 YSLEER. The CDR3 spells CASSRGLANTDTQYF. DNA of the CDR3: TGCGCCAGCAGCCGAGGACTAGCCAACACAGATACGCAGTATTTT.

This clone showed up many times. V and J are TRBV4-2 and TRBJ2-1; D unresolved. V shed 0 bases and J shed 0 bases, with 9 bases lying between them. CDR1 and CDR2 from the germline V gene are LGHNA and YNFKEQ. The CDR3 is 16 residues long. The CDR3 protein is CASSQEQQISYNEQFF. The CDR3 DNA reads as TGTGCCAGCAGCCAAGAGCAACAGATCTCCTACAATGAGCAGTTCTTC.

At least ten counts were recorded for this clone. The CDR3 bases are TGTGCCAGCAGTTACTCGGGGGACTTTACCTACAATGAGCAGTTCTTC. This codes for CASSYSGDFTYNEQFF. V and J are TRBV6-5 and TRBJ2-1; a possible D gene is TRBD2 (6 bases). Germline V lookup: CDR1 MNHEY, CDR2 SVGAGI. The CDR3 totals 16 residues. Between the trimmed V and J ends, which lost 0 bases and 2 bases, there was a span of 11 bases.

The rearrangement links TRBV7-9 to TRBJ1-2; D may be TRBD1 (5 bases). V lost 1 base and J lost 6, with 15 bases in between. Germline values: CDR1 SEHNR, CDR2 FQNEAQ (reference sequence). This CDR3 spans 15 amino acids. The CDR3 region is CASSLDIPQAHGYTF. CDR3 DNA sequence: TGTGCCAGCAGCTTAGACATTCCACAGGCGCATGGCTACACCTTC.